This entry lists 14 T cell receptor beta chains sequenced from one sample in a study of blood T cell repertoires in COVID-19. The protocol was immunoSEQ multiplex PCR, while the TCRdb copy is restricted to in-frame clones and leaves out a portion. The sample lists 300,000 to 450,000 clones; more than 75% were seen once. Sequencing was done on a sample of peripheral blood. These receptors came from a human donor in a cohort sampled during active COVID-19.

In DNA, the CDR3 is TGTGCCAGCAGCTTAGGGGACAGTACTAGCACTGAAGCTTTCTTT. Its protein is CASSLGDSTSTEAFF. The V gene is TRBV11-3, the J gene TRBJ1-1; the match to TRBD1 covers 7 bases. The V and J ends lost 1 base and 4 bases, in that order; junction bases with no gene match: 6. This CDR3 contains 15 residues. CDR1 and CDR2 from the germline V gene are SGHNT and YENEEA.

The chain employs TRBV2 and TRBJ2-1; TRBD1 matches at 9 bases. Germline lookup yields CDR1 SNHLY and CDR2 FYNNEI. The CDR3 extends over 14 amino acids. With V trimmed by 8 bases and J by 9 bases, 11 bases remained unmatched. The CDR3 sequence: CASGLDRGSGEQFF. The CDR3 DNA is TGTGCCAGCGGGCTTGACAGGGGGTCTGGTGAGCAGTTCTTC.

This clone was seen just once. This chain joins TRBV30 and TRBJ1-1; no firm D call. Trimming left V 5 bases short and J 1 base short, with 11 bases between. From germline, CDR1 is GTSNPN and CDR2 SVGIG (reference sequence). The CDR3 is 13 residues long. The CDR3 DNA follows: TGTGCCTGGCGAGTTGATAGGAACACTGAAGCTTTCTTT. Protein: CAWRVDRNTEAFF.

The rearrangement joins TRBV13 to TRBJ2-7, with D unresolved. V gave up 5 bases and J gave up 4 bases, with 12 bases separating them. The CDR3 consists of 13 residues. The germline CDR1 and CDR2 sequences are PRHDT and FYEKMQ (reference sequence). This CDR3 is CASSPDTGYEQYF. CDR3 DNA sequence: TGTGCCAGCAGCCCCGACACTGGGTACGAGCAGTACTTC. The full variable domain, completed using reference TRBV13 and TRBJ2-7, is AAGVIQSPRHLIKEKRETATLKCYPIPRHDTVYWYQQGPGQDPQFLISFYEKMQSDKGSIPDRFSAQQFSDYHSELNMSSLELGDSALYFCASSPDTGYEQYFGPGTRLTVT.

The chain carries TRBV6-5 and TRBJ2-7; 12 bases agree with TRBD2. Germline lookup yields CDR1 MNHEY and CDR2 SVGAGI. Germline trimming cut 3 bases from V and 11 bases from J; bases unmatched to any gene: 5. The CDR3 has 13 amino acids. The DNA of the CDR3 is TGTGCCAGCAGTTATAGGTCTAGCGGGGGGGAGTACTTC. Protein: CASSYRSSGGEYF.

The CDR3 loop reads CASSPLGGGSTNEQFF. The CDR3 bases are TGTGCCAGCAGCCCATTGGGTGGCGGGAGCACCAATGAGCAGTTCTTC. The V call is TRBV7-3, the J call TRBJ2-1, with TRBD2 matching 7 bases. The CDR3 contains 16 residues. Germline V gives CDR1 SGHTA, CDR2 FQGTGA. Germline trimming cut 5 bases from V and 6 bases from J; bases unmatched to any gene: 13.

This clone was seen only once. J is TRBJ2-5 and V is TRBV27; D is undetermined. V lost 11 bases and J 5 bases, leaving 12 bases between the germline ends. Germline CDR1 and CDR2: MNHEY and SMNVEV (reference sequence). The CDR3 is 11 amino acids. This CDR3 reads CAPGPSETQYF. The CDR3 coding sequence is TGTGCCCCAGGCCCTTCGGAGACCCAGTACTTC.

The chain links TRBV19 to TRBJ1-5; D is unclear. This CDR3 comprises 16 residues. Germline CDR1 reads LNHDA; CDR2 reads SQIVND (reference sequence). The V end was cut by 7 bases, the J end by 2 bases, with 18 bases between. DNA of the CDR3: TGTGCCAGTAAACGGGATCGGCGAGGCGGCAATCAGCCCCAGCATTTT. As protein: CASKRDRRGGNQPQHF.

The chain links TRBV10-3 to TRBJ1-2, with no clear D. The CDR3 totals 12 residues. CDR1 and CDR2 (germline): ENHRY, SYGVKD. Between the trimmed V and J ends, which lost 3 bases and 4 bases, there was a span of 6 bases. CDR3 nucleotides: TGTGCCATCAGTGACGAGAGCTATGGCTACACCTTC. Residues: CAISDESYGYTF.

This rearrangement joins TRBV23-1 to TRBJ1-5, with D perhaps TRBD1 (6 bases). TRBV23-1 falls under the ORF class, with uncertain function. V lost 7 bases and J 0 bases, leaving 19 bases between the germline ends. CDR3 length: 17 residues. CDR3 region: CASIPGTIIYSNQPQHF. CDR3 nucleotides: TGCGCCAGCATACCCGGGACAATTATTTATAGCAATCAGCCCCAGCATTTT.

V gene TRBV29-1 combines with J gene TRBJ1-2, with D tentatively TRBD1 (6 bases). The CDR3 is made up of 19 amino acids. The V end was cut by 1 base, the J end by 2 bases, with 26 bases between. Germline V gene data show CDR1 as SQVTM and CDR2 as ANQGSEA. DNA of the CDR3: TGCAGCGTTGAAGTCGGGACACCGGGGCTCCGCCGCCTAAACTATGGCTACACCTTC. Its protein product is CSVEVGTPGLRRLNYGYTF. The variable domain in full, completed from reference TRBV29-1 and TRBJ1-2, reads SAVISQKPSRDICQRGTSLTIQCQVDSQVTMMFWYRQQPGQSLTLIATANQGSEATYESGFVIDKFPISRPNLTFSTLTVSNMSPEDSSIYLCSVEVGTPGLRRLNYGYTFGSGTRLTVV.

The chain recombines TRBV30 with TRBJ2-1; possibly TRBD2 for D (5 bases). Trimming removed 1 base at V and 2 bases at J, with 12 bases between. Germline CDR1 GTSNPN, CDR2 SVGIG (reference sequence). This CDR3 contains 15 residues. In DNA form, the CDR3 reads TGTGCCTGGAGTGACGGGGATTTAACCTACAATGAGCAGTTCTTC. It is translated as CAWSDGDLTYNEQFF.

The rearrangement joins TRBV28 to TRBJ1-5; TRBD1 might be the D (5 bases). V was cut by 5 bases and J by 4 bases, with 15 bases left in between. This CDR3 contains 15 residues. Germline-derived CDR1 and CDR2 are MDHEN and SYDVKM. CDR3 sequence reads: CASSPGTRENQPQHF. CDR3 DNA: TGTGCCAGCAGTCCTGGGACTAGGGAAAATCAGCCCCAGCATTTT.

The gene calls are TRBV28 and TRBJ2-7; 9 nucleotides align to TRBD2. Per germline, CDR1 MDHEN and CDR2 SYDVKM. The CDR3 sequence is 15 residues long. V shed 4 bases, J shed 4 bases, and the junction held 8 bases outside the gene matches. The CDR3 is CASSYRTSGLYEQYF. The CDR3 DNA follows: TGTGCCAGCAGTTACCGCACTAGCGGGTTATACGAGCAGTACTTC.